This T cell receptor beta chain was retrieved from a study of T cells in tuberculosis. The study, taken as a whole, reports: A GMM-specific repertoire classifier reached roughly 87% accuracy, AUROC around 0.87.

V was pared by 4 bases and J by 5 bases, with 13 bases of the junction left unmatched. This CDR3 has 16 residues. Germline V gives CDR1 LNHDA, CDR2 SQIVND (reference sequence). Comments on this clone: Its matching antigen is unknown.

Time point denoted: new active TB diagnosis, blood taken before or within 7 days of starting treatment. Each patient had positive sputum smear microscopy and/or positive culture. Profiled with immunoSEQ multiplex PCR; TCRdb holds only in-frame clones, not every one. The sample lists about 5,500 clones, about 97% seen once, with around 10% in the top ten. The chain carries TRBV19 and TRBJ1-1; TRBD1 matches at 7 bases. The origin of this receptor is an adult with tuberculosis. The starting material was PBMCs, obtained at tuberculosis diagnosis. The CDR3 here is CASSTAGGSGQTEAFF. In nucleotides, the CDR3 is TGTGCCAGTAGTACCGCAGGGGGATCGGGCCAAACTGAAGCTTTCTTT.